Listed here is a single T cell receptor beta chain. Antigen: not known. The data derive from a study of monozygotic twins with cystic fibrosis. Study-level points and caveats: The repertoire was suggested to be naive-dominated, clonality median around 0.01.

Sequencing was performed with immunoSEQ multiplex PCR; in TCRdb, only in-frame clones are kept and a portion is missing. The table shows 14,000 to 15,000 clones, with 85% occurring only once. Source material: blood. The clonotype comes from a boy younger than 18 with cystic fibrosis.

CDR3 sequence (DNA): TGTGCCAGCAGTTTCGGGAGGGAACCATCCGCTGAAGCTTTCTTT. The encoded protein is CASSFGREPSAEAFF. The chain recombines TRBV6-5 with TRBJ1-1; D not resolved. With 4 bases removed from V and 6 bases from J, the gap between germline ends came to 18 bases. Germline-derived CDR1 and CDR2 are MNHEY and SVGAGI. The CDR3 is made up of 15 amino acids.